This TCR beta chain was profiled in a study of vaccination effects on CD4 cells after COVID-19. Study-wide findings and caveats: After vaccination, at late timepoints, clones induced by infection and by vaccine contracted markedly. Limitations: small convalescent group and missing early post-infection timepoints.

Comment on this clone: Its matching antigen is unknown.

The table came from immunoSEQ multiplex PCR; TCRdb's copy has only in-frame clones and leaves some out. The profile shows 60,000 to 70,000 clones, around 81% of them singletons. The ViraFEST assay expanded antigen-specific CD4+ T cells with viral peptide pools before sequencing. Cultured cells yielded isolated CD4+ T cells after 10 days. V was cut by 2 bases and J by 4 bases, with 14 bases left in between. The CDR3 sequence is 16 residues long. Germline CDR1 MNHEY, CDR2 SVGEGT. This sample comprised CD4+ T cells from PBMCs cultured with HCoV-229E spike peptides, obtained before COVID-19 vaccination. This receptor was taken from a human donor who received a COVID-19 vaccine. V usage is TRBV6-2 or TRBV6-3 and J usage is TRBJ2-2; tentative D call: TRBD1 (6 bases). The CDR3 region has the DNA TGTGCCAGCAGTTACCTGGGCCAGGGGACCACCGGGGAGCTGTTTTTT. It translates to CASSYLGQGTTGELFF.